Each of the 3 T cell receptor beta chains below was sequenced from the same sample in a study of blood T cell repertoires in COVID-19. Profiling relied on immunoSEQ multiplex PCR, and the TCRdb table lists in-frame clones only, not all of them. The sample holds over 45,000 clones, approximately 80% seen once. The sequencing input was peripheral blood. The receptors stem from a man in his 70s with acute or convalescent COVID-19.

CDR3 region: CASSLGGGGEEKLFF. The CDR3 region has the DNA TGTGCCAGCAGCTTAGGTGGGGGAGGTGAAGAAAAACTGTTTTTT. The rearrangement links TRBV7-2 to TRBJ1-4; D possibly corresponds to TRBD1 (5 bases). CDR3 size: 15 residues. V was trimmed by 1 base and J by 8 bases, leaving 14 bases between them. Germline V lookup: CDR1 SGHTA, CDR2 FQGNSA.

The chain joins TRBV6-5 to TRBJ2-7; 7 bases fit TRBD2. Germline trimming cut 8 bases from V and 5 bases from J; bases unmatched to any gene: 15. The CDR3 is made up of 15 amino acids. CDR1 and CDR2 from the germline V gene are MNHEY and SVGAGI. This chain's CDR3 is CASHKGRANRHEQYF. CDR3 bases: TGTGCCAGCCATAAAGGGAGGGCCAACCGCCACGAGCAGTACTTC.

The CDR3 DNA reads TGTGCCAGCAGCCTGGATCCGCAGGACTATGGCTACACCTTC. The encoded protein is CASSLDPQDYGYTF. The rearrangement links TRBV7-9 to TRBJ1-2; D is unresolved. The CDR3 runs 14 residues. CDR1 is SEHNR, CDR2 FQNEAQ, per germline (reference sequence). V lost 5 bases, J lost 3 bases, and 13 bases lay in between.